In its sample, the clone carrying this T cell receptor (beta chain) was seen many times. The antigen is undetermined. These data come from a study of CD8 T cells in ankylosing spondylitis. Study outcomes and limitations: Blood of patients with ankylosing spondylitis appeared to be characterized by a TCR beta motif of about 8 highly homologous variants. Disease-linked clones had a CD8+ phenotype and relatively low frequency in peripheral blood.

The germline V gene has CDR1 SEHNR and CDR2 FQNEAQ (reference sequence). CDR3 size: 14 residues. The trim removed 1 base at V and 3 bases at J, leaving 3 bases unmatched. TCRdb redid the calling of the 5' RACE reads with MiXCR, one entry per CDR3 protein. This table holds under 250,000 distinct CDR3 sequences, around 7.9% found once. The sequence was obtained from a male donor with ankylosing spondylitis. The sample was blood, either unsorted or a sorted T cell fraction (not recorded which). The rearrangement joins TRBV7-9 to TRBJ2-7; 7 bases agree with TRBD2. The CDR3 is CASSLGGSVYEQYF. CDR3 sequence (DNA): TGTGCCAGCAGCTTAGGCGGGAGTGTCTACGAGCAGTACTTC.